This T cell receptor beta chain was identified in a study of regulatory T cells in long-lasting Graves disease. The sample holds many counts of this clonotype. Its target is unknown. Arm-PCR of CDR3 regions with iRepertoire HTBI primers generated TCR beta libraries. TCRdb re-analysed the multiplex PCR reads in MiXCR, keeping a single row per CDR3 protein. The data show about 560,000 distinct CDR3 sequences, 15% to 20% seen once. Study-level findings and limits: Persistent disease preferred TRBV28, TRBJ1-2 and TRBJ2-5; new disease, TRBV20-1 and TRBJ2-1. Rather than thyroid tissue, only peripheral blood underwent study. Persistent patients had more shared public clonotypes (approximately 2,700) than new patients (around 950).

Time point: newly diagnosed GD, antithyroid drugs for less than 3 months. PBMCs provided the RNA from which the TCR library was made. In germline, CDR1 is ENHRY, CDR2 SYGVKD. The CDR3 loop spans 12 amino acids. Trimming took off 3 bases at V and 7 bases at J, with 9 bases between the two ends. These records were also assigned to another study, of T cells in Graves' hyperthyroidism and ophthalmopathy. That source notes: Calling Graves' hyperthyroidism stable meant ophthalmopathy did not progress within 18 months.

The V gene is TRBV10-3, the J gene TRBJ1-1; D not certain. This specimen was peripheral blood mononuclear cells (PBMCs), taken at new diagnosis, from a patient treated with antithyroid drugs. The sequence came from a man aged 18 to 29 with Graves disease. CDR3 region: CAISDRGDEAFF. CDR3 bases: TGTGCCATCAGTGACCGCGGGGATGAAGCTTTCTTT.